A single sample is the source of the 10 T cell receptor beta chains below, sequenced in a study of STAT5B mutations in CD4+ large granular lymphocyte leukemia. Profiling relied on immunoSEQ multiplex PCR, and the TCRdb table lists in-frame clones only, not all of them. Of roughly 30,000 clones in the sample, 85% to 90% were seen once. Sequencing was done on a sample of CD4+ T cells from blood buffy coats. The receptors stem from a human donor in good health.

This clone was observed a single time. The chain combines TRBV18 with TRBJ2-1; D is perhaps TRBD1 or TRBD2 (6 bases each). V was pared by 5 bases and J by 14 bases, with 19 bases between. Germline assignment: CDR1 KGHSH and CDR2 LQKENI. CDR3 length equals 13 residues. CDR3 sequence: CASSGGPDSMKFF. CDR3 DNA sequence: TGTGCCAGCTCAGGGGGGCCCGACTCCATGAAGTTCTTC.

V is TRBV5-1 and J is TRBJ2-7; D may be TRBD1 (6 bases). The V and J ends lost 4 bases and 1 base respectively, with 12 bases between them. The CDR3 is 14 amino acids. CDR1 is SGHRS, CDR2 YFSETQ, per germline. The CDR3 reads CASSPDRSSYEQYF. CDR3 DNA: TGCGCCAGCAGCCCGGACAGATCTTCCTACGAGCAGTACTTC.

The J gene is TRBJ2-7, the V gene TRBV7-9; TRBD1 matches at 8 bases. This CDR3 has 16 amino acids. From germline, CDR1 is SEHNR and CDR2 FQNEAQ (reference sequence). Unmatched junction bases numbered 7, after V lost 3 bases and J lost 0 bases. The DNA of the CDR3 is TGTGCCAGCAGCTTCGGACAGGGCTTTAGCTCCTACGAGCAGTACTTC. This translates into CASSFGQGFSSYEQYF.

The rearrangement uses TRBV5-5 and TRBJ2-5; 8 nucleotides align to TRBD2. Germline V lookup: CDR1 SGHKS, CDR2 YYEKEE (reference sequence). V shed 5 bases, J shed 1 base, and the junction held 7 bases outside the gene matches. The CDR3 runs 15 residues. The CDR3 here is CASSPIGGGQETQYF. CDR3 nucleotide sequence: TGTGCCAGCAGTCCTATCGGGGGGGGCCAAGAGACCCAGTACTTC.

The table lists this clone with a count of one. The chain joins TRBV28 to TRBJ1-5; 9 bases match TRBD1. The CDR3 contains 17 residues. With 5 bases clipped from V and 7 bases from J, the junction kept 15 bases outside the gene matches. CDR1 is MDHEN and CDR2 is SYDVKM in the germline V gene. The CDR3 DNA follows: TGTGCCAGCAGTAAAGACCGCGGACAGGGGATCAACCAGCCCCAGCATTTT. It translates to CASSKDRGQGINQPQHF.

In DNA, the CDR3 is TGTGCCAGCAGTTCCAACAGGGGGCTCGGGGACACTGAAGCTTTCTTT. Its translation: CASSSNRGLGDTEAFF. The genes are TRBV28 and TRBJ1-1; 9 positions agree with TRBD1. Germline CDR1 and CDR2: MDHEN and SYDVKM. Losses at the gene ends were 4 bases for V and 3 bases for J; bases not matched to a gene: 9. The CDR3 has 16 residues.

This clone was detected only a few times. This CDR3 reads CSVGRGGNTEAFF. The CDR3 nucleotides are TGCAGCGTTGGCCGAGGGGGGAACACTGAAGCTTTCTTT. The gene calls are TRBV29-1 and TRBJ1-1; TRBD1 might be the D (6 bases). The V end lost 4 bases, the J end lost 1 base, and 10 bases lay between the germline ends. The germline V gene encodes CDR1 SQVTM and CDR2 ANQGSEA. The CDR3 runs 13 residues.

The rearrangement joins TRBV7-2 to TRBJ2-1; 7 nucleotides match TRBD1. Trimming took 7 bases from V and 9 from J; bases not matched to a gene: 9. This CDR3 contains 13 residues. Germline-derived CDR1 and CDR2 are SGHTA and FQGNSA. CDR3 amino acids: CASNSKQGLEQFF. The DNA for the CDR3 is TGTGCCAGCAACTCAAAACAGGGGCTTGAGCAGTTCTTC.

The chain couples TRBV5-8 to TRBJ1-3; D may be TRBD1 (6 bases). The V gene's germline CDR1 is SGHTS and CDR2 YDEGEE. The CDR3 runs 17 residues. V lost 0 bases and J lost 0, with 13 bases in between. The CDR3 region is CASSLGGGPSSGNTIYF. The CDR3 DNA reads TGTGCCAGCAGCTTGGGCGGGGGCCCCAGCTCTGGAAACACCATATATTTT.

This rearrangement joins TRBV30 to TRBJ2-7; D is undetermined. Deletions cut 2 bases from V and 3 bases from J, with 8 bases between. CDR1 and CDR2 from the germline V gene are GTSNPN and SVGIG (reference sequence). The CDR3 runs 12 residues. CDR3 protein: CAWSTEYYEQYF. The CDR3 DNA is TGTGCCTGGAGTACCGAATACTACGAGCAGTACTTC.